Here is one T cell receptor (beta chain) with its context. Antigen: not known. From the 120-subject validation cohort, which was separate from the roughly 670-subject first cohort, the donors were drawn. Sequencing used immunoSEQ multiplex PCR; TCRdb keeps in-frame clones, though not all of them. The sample includes some 73,000 clones, 80% to 90% of them seen just once. The sample belongs to a study of cytomegalovirus exposure and HLA in healthy donors. Study findings and constraints: Usually a TCR sequence was rare, but some public TCRs were found in many donors. As was reported, the classifier diagnosed cytomegalovirus status with high specificity and sensitivity. The authors listed 150 to 200 TCR beta chains as cytomegalovirus-associated.

The sequencing sample was made of PBMCs. The TCR sequence derives from a woman between 18 and 29 years old in good health and CMV-seropositive.

CDR3 DNA sequence: TGTGCCAGCTTACGTCGACCAGGGGCGCCGGGGAATGAGCAGTTCTTC. Translated: CASLRRPGAPGNEQFF. The genes are TRBV28 and TRBJ2-1, with D perhaps matching TRBD1 (6 bases). CDR3 length: 16 residues. The germline V and J ends were trimmed by 8 bases and 7 bases, with 24 bases remaining between them. Germline V gene sequence: CDR1 MDHEN, CDR2 SYDVKM.